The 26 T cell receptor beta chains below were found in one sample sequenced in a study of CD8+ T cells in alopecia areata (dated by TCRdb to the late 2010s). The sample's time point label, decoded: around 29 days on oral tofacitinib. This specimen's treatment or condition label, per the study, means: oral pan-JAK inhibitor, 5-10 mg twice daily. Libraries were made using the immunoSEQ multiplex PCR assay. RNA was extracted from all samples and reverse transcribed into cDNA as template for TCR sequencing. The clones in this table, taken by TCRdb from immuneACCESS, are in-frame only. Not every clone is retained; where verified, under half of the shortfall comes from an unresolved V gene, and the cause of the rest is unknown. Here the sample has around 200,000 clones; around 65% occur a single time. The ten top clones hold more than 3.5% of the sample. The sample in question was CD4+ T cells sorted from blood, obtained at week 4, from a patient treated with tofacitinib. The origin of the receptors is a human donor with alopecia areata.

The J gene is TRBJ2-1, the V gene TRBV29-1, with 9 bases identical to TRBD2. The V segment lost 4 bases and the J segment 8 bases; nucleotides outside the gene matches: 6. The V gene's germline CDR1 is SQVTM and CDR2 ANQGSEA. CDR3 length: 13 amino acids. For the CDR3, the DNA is TGCAGCGTTGTGATTAGCGGGGGTGATGAGCAGTTCTTC. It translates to CSVVISGGDEQFF.

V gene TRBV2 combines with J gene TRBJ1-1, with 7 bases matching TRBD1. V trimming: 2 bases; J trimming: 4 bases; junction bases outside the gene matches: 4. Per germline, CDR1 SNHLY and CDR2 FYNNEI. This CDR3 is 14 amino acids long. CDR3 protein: CASSELTGITEAFF. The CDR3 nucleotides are TGTGCCAGCAGTGAACTGACAGGGATCACTGAAGCTTTCTTT.

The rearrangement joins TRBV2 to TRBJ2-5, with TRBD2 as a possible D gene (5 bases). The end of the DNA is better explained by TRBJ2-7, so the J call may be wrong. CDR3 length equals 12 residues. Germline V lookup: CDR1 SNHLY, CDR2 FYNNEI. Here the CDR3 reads CASRSDGDEQYF. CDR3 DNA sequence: TGTGCCAGCCGATCCGACGGGGACGAGCAGTACTTC.

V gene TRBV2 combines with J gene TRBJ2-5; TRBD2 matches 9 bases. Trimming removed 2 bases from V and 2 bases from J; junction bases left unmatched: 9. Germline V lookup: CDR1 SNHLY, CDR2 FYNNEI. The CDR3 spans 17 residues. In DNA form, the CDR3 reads TGTGCCAGCAGTGAAAGGGGACTAGCTAAACCGCAAGAGACCCAGTACTTC. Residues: CASSERGLAKPQETQYF.

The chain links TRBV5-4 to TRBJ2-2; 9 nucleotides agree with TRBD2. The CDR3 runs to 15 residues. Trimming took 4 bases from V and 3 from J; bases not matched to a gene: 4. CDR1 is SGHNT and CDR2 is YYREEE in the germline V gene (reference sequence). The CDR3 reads CASSPRGGDTGELFF. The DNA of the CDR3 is TGTGCCAGCAGCCCGCGGGGGGGCGACACCGGGGAGCTGTTTTTT.

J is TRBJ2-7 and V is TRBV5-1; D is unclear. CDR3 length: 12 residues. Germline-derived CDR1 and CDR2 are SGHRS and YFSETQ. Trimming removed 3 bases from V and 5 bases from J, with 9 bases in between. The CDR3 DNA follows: TGCGCCAGCAGCTCGGAAGGCCACGAGCAGTACTTC. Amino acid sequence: CASSSEGHEQYF.

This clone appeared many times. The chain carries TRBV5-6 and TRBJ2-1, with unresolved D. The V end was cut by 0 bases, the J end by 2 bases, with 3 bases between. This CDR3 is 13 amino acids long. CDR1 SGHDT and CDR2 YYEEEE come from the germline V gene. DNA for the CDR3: TGTGCCAGCAGCTTGGGCACCTACAATGAGCAGTTCTTC. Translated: CASSLGTYNEQFF. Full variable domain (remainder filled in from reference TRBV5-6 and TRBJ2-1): DAGVTQSPTHLIKTRGQQVTLRCSPKSGHDTVSWYQQALGQGPQFIFQYYEEEERQRGNFPDRFSGHQFPNYSSELNVNALLLGDSALYLCASSLGTYNEQFFGPGTRLTVL.

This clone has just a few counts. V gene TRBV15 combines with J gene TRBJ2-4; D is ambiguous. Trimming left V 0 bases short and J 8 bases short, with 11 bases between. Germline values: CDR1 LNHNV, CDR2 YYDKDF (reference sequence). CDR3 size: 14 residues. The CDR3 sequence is CATSRDTARHIQYF. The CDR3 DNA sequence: TGTGCCACCAGCAGAGATACAGCTAGGCACATTCAGTACTTC.

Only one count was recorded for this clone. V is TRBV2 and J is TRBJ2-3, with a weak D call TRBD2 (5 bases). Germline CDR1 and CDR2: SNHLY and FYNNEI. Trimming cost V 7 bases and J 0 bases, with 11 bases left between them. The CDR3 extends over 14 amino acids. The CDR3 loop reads CASNWRSSTDTQYF. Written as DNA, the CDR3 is TGTGCCAGCAACTGGAGGTCTAGCACAGATACGCAGTATTTT.

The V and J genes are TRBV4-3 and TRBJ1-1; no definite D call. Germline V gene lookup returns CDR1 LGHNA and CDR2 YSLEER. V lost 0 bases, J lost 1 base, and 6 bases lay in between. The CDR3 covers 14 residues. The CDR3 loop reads CASSQENGNTEAFF. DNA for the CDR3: TGCGCCAGCAGCCAAGAAAATGGGAACACTGAAGCTTTCTTT.

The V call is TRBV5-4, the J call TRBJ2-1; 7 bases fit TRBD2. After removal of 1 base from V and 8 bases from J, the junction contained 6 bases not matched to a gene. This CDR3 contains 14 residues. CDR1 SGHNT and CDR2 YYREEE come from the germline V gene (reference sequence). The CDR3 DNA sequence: TGTGCCAGCAGCTTGACGACTAGCAACTATGAGCAGTTCTTC. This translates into CASSLTTSNYEQFF. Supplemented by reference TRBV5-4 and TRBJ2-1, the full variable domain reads ETGVTQSPTHLIKTRGQQVTLRCSSQSGHNTVSWYQQALGQGPQFIFQYYREEENGRGNFPPRFSGLQFPNYSSELNVNALELDDSALYLCASSLTTSNYEQFFGPGTRLTVL.

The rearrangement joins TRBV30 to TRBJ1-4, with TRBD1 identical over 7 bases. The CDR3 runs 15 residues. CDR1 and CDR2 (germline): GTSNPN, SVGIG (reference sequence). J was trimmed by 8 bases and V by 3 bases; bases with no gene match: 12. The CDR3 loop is CAWSVFGTANEKLFF. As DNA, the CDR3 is TGTGCCTGGAGCGTCTTCGGGACAGCCAACGAAAAACTGTTTTTT.

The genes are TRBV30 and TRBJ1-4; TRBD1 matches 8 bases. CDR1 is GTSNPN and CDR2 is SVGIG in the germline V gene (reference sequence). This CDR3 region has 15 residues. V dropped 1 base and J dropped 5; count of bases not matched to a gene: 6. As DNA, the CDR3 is TGTGCCTGGAGTGCCTCGGACAGGGAAAATGAAAAACTGTTTTTT. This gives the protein CAWSASDRENEKLFF.

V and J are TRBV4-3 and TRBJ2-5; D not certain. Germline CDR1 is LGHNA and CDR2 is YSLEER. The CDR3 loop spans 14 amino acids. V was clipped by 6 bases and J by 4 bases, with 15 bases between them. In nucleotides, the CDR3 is TGCGCCAGCAGTAAAGGACGTACGGGAGAGACCCAGTACTTC. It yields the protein CASSKGRTGETQYF.

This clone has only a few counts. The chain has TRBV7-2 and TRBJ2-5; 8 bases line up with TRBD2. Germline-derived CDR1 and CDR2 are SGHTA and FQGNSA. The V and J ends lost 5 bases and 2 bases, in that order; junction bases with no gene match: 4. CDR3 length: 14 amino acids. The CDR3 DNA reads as TGTGCCAGCAGCCCCGGGGGGGGGCAAGAGACCCAGTACTTC. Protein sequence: CASSPGGGQETQYF.

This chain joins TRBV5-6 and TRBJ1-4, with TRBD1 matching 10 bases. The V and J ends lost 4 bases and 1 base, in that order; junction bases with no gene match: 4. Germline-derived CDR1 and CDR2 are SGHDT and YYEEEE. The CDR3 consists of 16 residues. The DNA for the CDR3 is TGTGCCAGCAGCAAGGACAGGGGGGTAACTAATGAAAAACTGTTTTTT. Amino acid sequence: CASSKDRGVTNEKLFF. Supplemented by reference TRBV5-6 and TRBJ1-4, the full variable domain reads DAGVTQSPTHLIKTRGQQVTLRCSPKSGHDTVSWYQQALGQGPQFIFQYYEEEERQRGNFPDRFSGHQFPNYSSELNVNALLLGDSALYLCASSKDRGVTNEKLFFGSGTQLSVL.

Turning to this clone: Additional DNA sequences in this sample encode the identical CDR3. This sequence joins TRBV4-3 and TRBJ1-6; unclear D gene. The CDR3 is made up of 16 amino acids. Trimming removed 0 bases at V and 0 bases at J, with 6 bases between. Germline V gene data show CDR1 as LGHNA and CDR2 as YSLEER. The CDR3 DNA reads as TGCGCCAGCAGCCAAGATCTGAACTCCTATAATTCACCCCTCCACTTT. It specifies CASSQDLNSYNSPLHF.

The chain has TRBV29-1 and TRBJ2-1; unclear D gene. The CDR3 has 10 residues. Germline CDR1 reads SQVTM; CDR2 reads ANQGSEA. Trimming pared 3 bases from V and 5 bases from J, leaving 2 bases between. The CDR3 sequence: CSVENNEQFF. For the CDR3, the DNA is TGCAGCGTTGAGAACAATGAGCAGTTCTTC.

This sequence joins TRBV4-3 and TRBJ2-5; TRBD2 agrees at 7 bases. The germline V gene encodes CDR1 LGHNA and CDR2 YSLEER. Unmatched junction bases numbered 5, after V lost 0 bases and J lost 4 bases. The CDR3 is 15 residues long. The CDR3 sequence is CASSQDKRGRETQYF. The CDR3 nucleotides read TGCGCCAGCAGCCAAGATAAGCGGGGTCGAGAGACCCAGTACTTC.

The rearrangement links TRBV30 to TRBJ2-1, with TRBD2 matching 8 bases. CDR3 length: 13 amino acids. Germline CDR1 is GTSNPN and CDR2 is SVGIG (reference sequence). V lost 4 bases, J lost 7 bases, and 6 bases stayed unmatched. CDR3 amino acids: CAWTAGGGNEQFF. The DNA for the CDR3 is TGTGCCTGGACCGCGGGGGGTGGTAATGAGCAGTTCTTC.

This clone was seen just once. CDR3 sequence (DNA): TGCGCCAGCAGCTTGGGCGGGGAAGGTCAGCCCCAGCATTTT. This gives the protein CASSLGGEGQPQHF. The rearrangement links TRBV5-1 to TRBJ1-5; D unresolved. Trimming stripped 0 bases from V and 6 bases from J, with 10 bases between. CDR1 and CDR2 (germline): SGHRS, YFSETQ. The CDR3 has 14 amino acids.

CDR3 in amino acids: CASGHTSTNEKLFF. CDR3 nucleotides: TGTGCCAGCGGACATACTTCAACTAATGAAAAACTGTTTTTT. This chain connects TRBV7-8 to TRBJ1-4; tentatively, D is TRBD1 (5 bases). Per the germline V gene, CDR1 is SGHVS and CDR2 is FQNEAQ. This CDR3 spans 14 amino acids. V was clipped by 8 bases and J by 0 bases, with 10 bases between them. Filled out from reference TRBV7-8 and TRBJ1-4, the complete variable domain reads GAGVSQSPRYKVAKRGQDVALRCDPISGHVSLFWYQQALGQGPEFLTYFQNEAQLDKSGLPSDRFFAERPEGSVSTLKIQRTQQEDSAVYLCASGHTSTNEKLFFGSGTQLSVL.

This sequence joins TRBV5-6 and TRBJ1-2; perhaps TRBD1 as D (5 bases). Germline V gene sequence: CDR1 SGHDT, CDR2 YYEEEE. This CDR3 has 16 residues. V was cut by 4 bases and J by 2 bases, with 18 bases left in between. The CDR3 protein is CASSLGRLGQNYGYTF. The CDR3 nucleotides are TGTGCCAGCAGCCTCGGCCGCCTCGGACAAAACTATGGCTACACCTTC.

The CDR3 DNA is TGCGCCAGCAGCTTTGGGGACGGACCTAACTATGGCTACACCTTC. Its translation is CASSFGDGPNYGYTF. The V and J genes are TRBV5-1 and TRBJ1-2, with a weak D call TRBD1 (5 bases). The V end was cut by 2 bases, the J end by 0 bases, with 11 bases between. This CDR3 comprises 15 residues. The germline gives CDR1 SGHRS, CDR2 YFSETQ. Full variable domain (rest looked up from reference TRBV5-1 and TRBJ1-2): KAGVTQTPRYLIKTRGQQVTLSCSPISGHRSVSWYQQTPGQGLQFLFEYFSETQRNKGNFPGRFSGRQFSNSRSEMNVSTLELGDSALYLCASSFGDGPNYGYTFGSGTRLTVV.

CDR3 bases: TGCGCCAGCAGCTCCAACAACCCGGGGGCGGACTATGGCTACACCTTC. Encoded protein: CASSSNNPGADYGYTF. The chain combines TRBV5-1 with TRBJ1-2; tentative D call: TRBD1 (6 bases). The V end was cut by 3 bases, the J end by 3 bases, with 18 bases between. The length of the CDR3 is 16 residues. The germline V gene has CDR1 SGHRS and CDR2 YFSETQ.

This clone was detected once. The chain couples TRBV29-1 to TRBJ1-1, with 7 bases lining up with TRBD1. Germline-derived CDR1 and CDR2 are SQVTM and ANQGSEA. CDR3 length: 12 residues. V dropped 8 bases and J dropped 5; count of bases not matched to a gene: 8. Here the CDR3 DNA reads TGCAGCACCAGGGGGAGGGAGACTGAAGCTTTCTTT. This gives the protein CSTRGRETEAFF.